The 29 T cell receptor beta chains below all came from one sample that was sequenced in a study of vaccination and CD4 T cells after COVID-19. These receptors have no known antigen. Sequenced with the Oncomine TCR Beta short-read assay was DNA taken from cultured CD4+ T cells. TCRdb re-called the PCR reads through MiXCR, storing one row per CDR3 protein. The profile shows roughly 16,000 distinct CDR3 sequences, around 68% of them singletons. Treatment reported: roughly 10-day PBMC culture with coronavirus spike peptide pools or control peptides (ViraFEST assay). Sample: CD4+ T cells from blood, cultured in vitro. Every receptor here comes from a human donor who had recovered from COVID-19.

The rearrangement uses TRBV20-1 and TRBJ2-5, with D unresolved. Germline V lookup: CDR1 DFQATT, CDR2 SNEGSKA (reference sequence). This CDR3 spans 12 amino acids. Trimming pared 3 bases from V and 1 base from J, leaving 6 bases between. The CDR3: CSARGSQETQYF. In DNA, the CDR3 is TGCAGTGCTAGGGGAAGCCAAGAGACCCAGTACTTC.

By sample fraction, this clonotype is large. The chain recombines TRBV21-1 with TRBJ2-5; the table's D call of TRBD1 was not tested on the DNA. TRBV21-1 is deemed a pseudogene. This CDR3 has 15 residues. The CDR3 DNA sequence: TGTGCCAGCACCCAAGGGGCTGGGCTGCAAGAGACCCAGTACTTC. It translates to CASTQGAGLQETQYF.

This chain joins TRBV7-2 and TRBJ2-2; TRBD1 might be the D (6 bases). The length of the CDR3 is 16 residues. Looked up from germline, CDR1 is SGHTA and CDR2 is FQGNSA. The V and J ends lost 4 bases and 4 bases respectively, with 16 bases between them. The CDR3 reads CASSYRDKGGTGELFF. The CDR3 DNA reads TGTGCCAGCAGCTATCGGGACAAAGGTGGCACCGGGGAGCTGTTTTTT.

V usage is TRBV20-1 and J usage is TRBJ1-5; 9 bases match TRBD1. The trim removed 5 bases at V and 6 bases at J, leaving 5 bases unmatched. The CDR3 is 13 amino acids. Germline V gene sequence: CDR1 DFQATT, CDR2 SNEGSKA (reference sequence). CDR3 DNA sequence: TGCAGTGCTTCGGGACAGGGACCTCAGCCCCAGCATTTT. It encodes CSASGQGPQPQHF.

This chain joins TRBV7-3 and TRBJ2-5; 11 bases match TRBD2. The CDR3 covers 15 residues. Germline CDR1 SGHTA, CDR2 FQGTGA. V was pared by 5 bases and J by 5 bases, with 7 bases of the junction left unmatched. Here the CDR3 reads CASSQTSGSVETQYF. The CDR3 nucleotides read TGTGCCAGCAGCCAAACTAGCGGGAGTGTGGAGACCCAGTACTTC. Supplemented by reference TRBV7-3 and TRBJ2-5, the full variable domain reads GAGVSQTPSNKVTEKGKYVELRCDPISGHTALYWYRQSLGQGPEFLIYFQGTGAADDSGLPNDRFFAVRPEGSVSTLKIQRTERGDSAVYLCASSQTSGSVETQYFGPGTRLLVL.

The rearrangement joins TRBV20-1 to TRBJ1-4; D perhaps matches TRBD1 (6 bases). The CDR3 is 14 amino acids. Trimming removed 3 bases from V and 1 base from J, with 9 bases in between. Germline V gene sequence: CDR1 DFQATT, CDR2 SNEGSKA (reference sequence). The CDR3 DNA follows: TGCAGTGCTAGGGAGGGGGGAACTAATGAAAAACTGTTTTTT. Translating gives CSAREGGTNEKLFF.

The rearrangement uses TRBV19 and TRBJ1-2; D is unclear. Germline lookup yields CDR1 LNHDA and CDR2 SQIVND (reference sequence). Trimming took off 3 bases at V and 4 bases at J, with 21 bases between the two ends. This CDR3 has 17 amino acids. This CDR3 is CASSMIPSHNMIYGYTF. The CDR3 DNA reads TGTGCCAGTAGTATGATTCCCAGCCACAATATGATCTATGGCTACACCTTC.

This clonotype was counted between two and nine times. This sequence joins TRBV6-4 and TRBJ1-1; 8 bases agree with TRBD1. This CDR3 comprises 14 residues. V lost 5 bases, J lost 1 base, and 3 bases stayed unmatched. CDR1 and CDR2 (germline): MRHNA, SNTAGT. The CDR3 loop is CASSRQGSNTEAFF. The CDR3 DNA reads TGTGCCAGCAGTAGACAGGGGTCGAACACTGAAGCTTTCTTT.

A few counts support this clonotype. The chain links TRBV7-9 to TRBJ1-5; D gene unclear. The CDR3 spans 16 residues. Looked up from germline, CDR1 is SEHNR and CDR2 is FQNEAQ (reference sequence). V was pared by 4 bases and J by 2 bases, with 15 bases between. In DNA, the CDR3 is TGTGCCAGCAGCTCGGTCAGTGGCTTAGGCAATCAGCCCCAGCATTTT. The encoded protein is CASSSVSGLGNQPQHF.

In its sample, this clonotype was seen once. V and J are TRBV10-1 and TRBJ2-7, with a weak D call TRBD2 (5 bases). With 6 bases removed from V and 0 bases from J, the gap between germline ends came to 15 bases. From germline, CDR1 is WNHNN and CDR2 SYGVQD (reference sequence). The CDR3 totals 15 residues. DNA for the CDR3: TGCGCCAGCAGGATGTCGGACTGGAGCTCCTACGAGCAGTACTTC. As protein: CASRMSDWSSYEQYF.

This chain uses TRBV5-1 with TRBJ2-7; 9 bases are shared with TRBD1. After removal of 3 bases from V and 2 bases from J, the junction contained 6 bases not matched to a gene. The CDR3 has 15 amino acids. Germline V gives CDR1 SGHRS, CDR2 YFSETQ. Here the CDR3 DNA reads TGCGCCAGCAGCTCGGGACAGGGAGGGCCCTACGAGCAGTACTTC. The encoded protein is CASSSGQGGPYEQYF. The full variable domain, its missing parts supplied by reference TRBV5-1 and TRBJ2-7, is KAGVTQTPRYLIKTRGQQVTLSCSPISGHRSVSWYQQTPGQGLQFLFEYFSETQRNKGNFPGRFSGRQFSNSRSEMNVSTLELGDSALYLCASSSGQGGPYEQYFGPGTRLTVT.

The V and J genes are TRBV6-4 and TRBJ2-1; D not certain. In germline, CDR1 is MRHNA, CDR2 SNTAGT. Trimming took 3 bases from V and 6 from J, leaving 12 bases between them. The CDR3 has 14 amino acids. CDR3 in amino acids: CASSESTAGNEQFF. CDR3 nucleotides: TGTGCCAGCAGTGAGAGCACCGCTGGCAATGAGCAGTTCTTC.

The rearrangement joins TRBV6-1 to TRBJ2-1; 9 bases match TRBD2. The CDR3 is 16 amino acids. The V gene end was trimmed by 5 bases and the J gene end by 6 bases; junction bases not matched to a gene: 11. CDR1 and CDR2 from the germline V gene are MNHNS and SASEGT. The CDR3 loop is CASSSPSSGTLNEQFF. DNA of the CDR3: TGTGCCAGCAGTAGCCCCTCTAGCGGGACCCTCAATGAGCAGTTCTTC.

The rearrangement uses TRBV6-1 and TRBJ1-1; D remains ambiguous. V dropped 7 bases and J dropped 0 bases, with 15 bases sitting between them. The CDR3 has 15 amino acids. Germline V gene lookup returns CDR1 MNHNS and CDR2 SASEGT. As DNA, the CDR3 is TGTGCCAGCACCGGAGGGCGAACCCTGAACACTGAAGCTTTCTTT. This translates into CASTGGRTLNTEAFF.

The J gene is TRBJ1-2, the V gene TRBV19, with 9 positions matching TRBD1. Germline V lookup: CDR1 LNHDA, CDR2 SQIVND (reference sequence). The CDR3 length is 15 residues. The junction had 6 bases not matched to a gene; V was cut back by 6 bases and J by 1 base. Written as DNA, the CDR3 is TGTGCCAGTAGCCCACAGGGGGCGCGTAACTATGGCTACACCTTC. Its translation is CASSPQGARNYGYTF. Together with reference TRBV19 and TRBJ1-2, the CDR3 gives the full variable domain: DGGITQSPKYLFRKEGQNVTLSCEQNLNHDAMYWYRQDPGQGLRLIYYSQIVNDFQKGDIAEGYSVSREKKESFPLTVTSAQKNPTAFYLCASSPQGARNYGYTFGSGTRLTVV.

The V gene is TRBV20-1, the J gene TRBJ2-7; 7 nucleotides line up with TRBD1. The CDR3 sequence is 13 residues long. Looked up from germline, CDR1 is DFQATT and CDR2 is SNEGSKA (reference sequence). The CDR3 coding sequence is TGCACTGTTTCGGGACAGATTGGGTACGAGCAGTACTTC. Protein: CTVSGQIGYEQYF.

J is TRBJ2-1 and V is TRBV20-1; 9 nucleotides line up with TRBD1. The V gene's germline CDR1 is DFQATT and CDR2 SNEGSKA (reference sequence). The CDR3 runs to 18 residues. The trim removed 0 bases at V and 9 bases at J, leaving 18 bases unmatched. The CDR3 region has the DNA TGCAGTGCTAGAGACCCCCACGCCGCGACAGGGGGATCGGGTGAGCAGTTCTTC. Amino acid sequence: CSARDPHAATGGSGEQFF.

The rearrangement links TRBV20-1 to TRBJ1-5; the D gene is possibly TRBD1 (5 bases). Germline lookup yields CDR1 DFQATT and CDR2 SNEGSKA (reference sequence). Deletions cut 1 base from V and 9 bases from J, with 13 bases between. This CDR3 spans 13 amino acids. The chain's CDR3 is CSARVQDSGPQHF. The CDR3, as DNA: TGCAGTGCTAGAGTACAGGACTCAGGGCCCCAGCATTTT.

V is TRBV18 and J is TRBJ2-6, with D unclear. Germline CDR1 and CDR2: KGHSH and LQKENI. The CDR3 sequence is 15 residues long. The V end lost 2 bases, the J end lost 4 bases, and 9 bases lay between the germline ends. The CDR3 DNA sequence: TGTGCCAGCTCACCAAGGGTAGGAGGGGCCAACGTCCTGACTTTC. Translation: CASSPRVGGANVLTF.

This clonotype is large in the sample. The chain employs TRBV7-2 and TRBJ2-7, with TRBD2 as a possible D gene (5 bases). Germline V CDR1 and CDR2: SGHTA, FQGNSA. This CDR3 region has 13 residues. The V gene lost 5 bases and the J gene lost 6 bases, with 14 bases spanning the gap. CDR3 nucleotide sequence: TGTGCCAGCAGCACCTACTTGGCGGGCGAGCAGTACTTC. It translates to CASSTYLAGEQYF.

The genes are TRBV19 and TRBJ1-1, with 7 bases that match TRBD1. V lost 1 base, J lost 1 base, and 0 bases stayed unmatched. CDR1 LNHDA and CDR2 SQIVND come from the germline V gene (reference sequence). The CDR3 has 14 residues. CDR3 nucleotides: TGTGCCAGTAGTATAGCAGGGGGGAACACTGAAGCTTTCTTT. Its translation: CASSIAGGNTEAFF.

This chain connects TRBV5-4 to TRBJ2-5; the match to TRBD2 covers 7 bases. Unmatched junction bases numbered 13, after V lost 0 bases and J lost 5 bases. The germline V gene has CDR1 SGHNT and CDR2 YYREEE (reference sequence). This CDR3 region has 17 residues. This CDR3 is CASSLASGSIGGETQYF. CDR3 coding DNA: TGTGCCAGCAGCTTGGCTAGCGGCTCGATCGGTGGGGAGACCCAGTACTTC. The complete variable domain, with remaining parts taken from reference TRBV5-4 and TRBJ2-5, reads ETGVTQSPTHLIKTRGQQVTLRCSSQSGHNTVSWYQQALGQGPQFIFQYYREEENGRGNFPPRFSGLQFPNYSSELNVNALELDDSALYLCASSLASGSIGGETQYFGPGTRLLVL.

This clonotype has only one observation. In nucleotides, the CDR3 is TGTGCCATCAGTGACCCCAGGGGCTCACCCCTCCACTTT. Its protein is CAISDPRGSPLHF. This chain uses TRBV10-3 with TRBJ1-6; maybe TRBD1 (6 bases). From germline, CDR1 is ENHRY and CDR2 SYGVKD. The CDR3 has 13 amino acids. Trimming removed 3 bases at V and 10 bases at J, with 10 bases between.

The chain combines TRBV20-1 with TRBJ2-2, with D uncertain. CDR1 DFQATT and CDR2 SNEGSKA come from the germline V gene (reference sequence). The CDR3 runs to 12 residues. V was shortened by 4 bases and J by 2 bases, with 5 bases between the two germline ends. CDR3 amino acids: CSAIGNTGELFF. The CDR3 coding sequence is TGCAGTGCTATCGGTAACACCGGGGAGCTGTTTTTT.

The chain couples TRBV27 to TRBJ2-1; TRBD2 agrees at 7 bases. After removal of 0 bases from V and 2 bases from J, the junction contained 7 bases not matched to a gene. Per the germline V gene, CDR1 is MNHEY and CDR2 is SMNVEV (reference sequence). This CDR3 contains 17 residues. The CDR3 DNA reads TGTGCCAGCAGTTTATCGCCACTAGCGCCTACCTACAATGAGCAGTTCTTC. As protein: CASSLSPLAPTYNEQFF.

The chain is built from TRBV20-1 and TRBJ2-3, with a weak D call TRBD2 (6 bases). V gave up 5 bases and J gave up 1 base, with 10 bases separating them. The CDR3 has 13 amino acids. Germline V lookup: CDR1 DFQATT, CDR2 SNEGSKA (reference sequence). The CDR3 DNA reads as TGCAGTGCTCGGGACTCCCGCACAGATACGCAGTATTTT. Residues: CSARDSRTDTQYF.

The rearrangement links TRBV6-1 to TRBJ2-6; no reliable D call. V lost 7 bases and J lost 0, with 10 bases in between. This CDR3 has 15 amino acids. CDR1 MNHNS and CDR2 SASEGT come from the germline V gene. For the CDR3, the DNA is TGTGCCAGCATGTCCTACAGCTCTGGGGCCAACGTCCTGACTTTC. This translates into CASMSYSSGANVLTF.

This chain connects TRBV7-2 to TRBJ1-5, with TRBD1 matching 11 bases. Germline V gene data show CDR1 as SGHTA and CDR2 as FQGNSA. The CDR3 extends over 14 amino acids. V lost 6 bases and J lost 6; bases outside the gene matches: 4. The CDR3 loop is CASSWTGGGQPQHF. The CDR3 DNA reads TGTGCCAGCAGTTGGACAGGGGGCGGTCAGCCCCAGCATTTT.

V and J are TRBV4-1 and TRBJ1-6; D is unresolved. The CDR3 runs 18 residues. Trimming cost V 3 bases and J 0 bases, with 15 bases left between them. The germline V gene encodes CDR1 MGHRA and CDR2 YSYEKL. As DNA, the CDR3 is TGCGCCAGCAGCCACCTGCGGCAGGTTAGCTCCTATAATTCACCCCTCCACTTT. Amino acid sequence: CASSHLRQVSSYNSPLHF.